This T cell receptor beta chain was documented in a study of blood T cell repertoires in COVID-19. About the study: In each case, the material was cDNA or gDNA derived from T cells, B-cell-depleted T cells, or PBMCs.

The CDR3 runs to 14 residues. Trimming removed 5 bases from V and 0 bases from J, with 11 bases in between. The V gene's germline CDR1 is SGHTA and CDR2 FQGNSA. Libraries were prepared by immunoSEQ multiplex PCR; TCRdb keeps only in-frame clonotypes and omits some of them. The top ten clones hold about 4.5% of a sample with around 130,000 clones, 82% of them seen once. Sequencing input: peripheral blood. The sequence came from a woman between 65 and 79 years old with acute or convalescent COVID-19. The genes are TRBV7-2 and TRBJ2-7; TRBD1 might be the D (5 bases). The chain's CDR3 is CASSPRQNSYEQYF. The CDR3 DNA follows: TGTGCCAGCAGCCCCAGACAGAACTCCTACGAGCAGTACTTC.